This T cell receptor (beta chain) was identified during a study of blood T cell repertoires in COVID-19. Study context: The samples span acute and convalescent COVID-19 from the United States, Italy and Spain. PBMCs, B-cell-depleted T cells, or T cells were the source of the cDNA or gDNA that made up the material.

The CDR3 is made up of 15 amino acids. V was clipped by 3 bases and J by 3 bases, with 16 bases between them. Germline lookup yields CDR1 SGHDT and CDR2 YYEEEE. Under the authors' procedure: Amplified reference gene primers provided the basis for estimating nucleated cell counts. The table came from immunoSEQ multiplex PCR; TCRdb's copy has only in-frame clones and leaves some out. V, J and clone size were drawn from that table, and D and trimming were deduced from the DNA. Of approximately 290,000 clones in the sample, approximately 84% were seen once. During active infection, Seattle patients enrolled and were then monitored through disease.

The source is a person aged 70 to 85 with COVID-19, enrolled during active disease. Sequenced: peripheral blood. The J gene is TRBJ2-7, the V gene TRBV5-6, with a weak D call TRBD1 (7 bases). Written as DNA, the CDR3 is TGTGCCAGCAGCTCTTTTCGACAGGGAGGCTACGAGCAGTACTTC. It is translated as CASSSFRQGGYEQYF.